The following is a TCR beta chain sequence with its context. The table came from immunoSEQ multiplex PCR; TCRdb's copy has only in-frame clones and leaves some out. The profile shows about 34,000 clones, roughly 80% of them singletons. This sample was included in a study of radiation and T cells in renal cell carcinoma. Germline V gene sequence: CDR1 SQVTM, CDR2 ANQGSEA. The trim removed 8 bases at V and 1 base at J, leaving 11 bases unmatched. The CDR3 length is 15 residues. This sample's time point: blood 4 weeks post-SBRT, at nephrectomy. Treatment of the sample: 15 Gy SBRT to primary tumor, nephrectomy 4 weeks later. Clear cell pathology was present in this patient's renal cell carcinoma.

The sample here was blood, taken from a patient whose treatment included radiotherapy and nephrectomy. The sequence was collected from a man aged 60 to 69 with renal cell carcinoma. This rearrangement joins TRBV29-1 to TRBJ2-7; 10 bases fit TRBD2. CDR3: CSTTSPSGSSYEQYF. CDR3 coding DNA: TGCAGCACTACCTCGCCTAGCGGGAGTTCCTACGAGCAGTACTTC.